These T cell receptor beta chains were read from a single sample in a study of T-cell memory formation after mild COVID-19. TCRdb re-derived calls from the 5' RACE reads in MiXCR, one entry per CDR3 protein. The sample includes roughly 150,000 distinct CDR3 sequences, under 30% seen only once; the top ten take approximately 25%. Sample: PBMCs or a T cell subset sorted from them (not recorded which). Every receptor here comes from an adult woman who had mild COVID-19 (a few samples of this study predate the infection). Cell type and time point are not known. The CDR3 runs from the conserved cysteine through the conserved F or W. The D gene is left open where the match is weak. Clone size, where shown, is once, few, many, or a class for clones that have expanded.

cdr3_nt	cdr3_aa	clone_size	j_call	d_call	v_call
TGTGCCAGCAGCTCAAGCACCCTCTCCTACAATGAGCAGTTCTTC	CASSSSTLSYNEQFF	few	TRBJ2-1	-	TRBV7-6
TGTGCCAGCAGCCCCCGGGGTACCGGCAATCAGCCCCAGCATTTT	CASSPRGTGNQPQHF	-	TRBJ1-5	-	TRBV9
TGCAGTGCTCTCGAACAGGGTCTGGTCACTGAAGCTTTCTTT	CSALEQGLVTEAFF	-	TRBJ1-1	-	TRBV20-1
TGTGCCAGCAGCGTAGGGCCAGGGGGCTTCAATGAGCAGTTCTTC	CASSVGPGGFNEQFF	few	TRBJ2-1	TRBD1	TRBV9
TGTGCCAGCAGCCCCCGGGCGGGAGGGCCCTGGGAGCAGTACTTC	CASSPRAGGPWEQYF	few	TRBJ2-7	TRBD2	TRBV12-3/TRBV12-4
TGTGCCAGCAGGGAGAGCTCCTACAATGAGCAGTTCTTC	CASRESSYNEQFF	-	TRBJ2-1	-	TRBV7-9
TGTGCCAGCAGTGCACAGGGTGACGGATCTGGGGCCAACGTCCTGACTTTC	CASSAQGDGSGANVLTF	-	TRBJ2-6	-	TRBV6-2/TRBV6-3
TGTGCCAGTAGTATTAGGCGTATGGGACCCGTCTCCTACGAGCAGTACTTC	CASSIRRMGPVSYEQYF	-	TRBJ2-7	-	TRBV19
TGTGCCTGGAGTGTACAACCGCAGGGGCTGAACACCGGGGAGCTGTTTTTT	CAWSVQPQGLNTGELFF	-	TRBJ2-2	-	TRBV30
TGCGCCAGCAGCCTTGGACAGGGTGAAGATACGCAGTATTTT	CASSLGQGEDTQYF	-	TRBJ2-3	TRBD1	TRBV5-1
TGCGCCAGCAGCCAACAGGACAGGGGGCAGGTTGAGCAGTACTTC	CASSQQDRGQVEQYF	-	TRBJ2-7	TRBD1	TRBV4-1
TGTGCCAGCAGTGACGGGAGCTCCTACGAGCAGTACTTC	CASSDGSSYEQYF	-	TRBJ2-7	-	TRBV6-6
TGTGCCAGCAGCTTAGACGGCAGTTCTAACTATGGCTACACCTTC	CASSLDGSSNYGYTF	few	TRBJ1-2	-	TRBV7-6
TGTGCCAGCAGCTTAGGGGGGGTCGAACAAGAGACCCAGTACTTC	CASSLGGVEQETQYF	many	TRBJ2-5	-	TRBV7-8
TGCAGTGCTGCCGGGACTAGCGGGGGGGCCGAGTCCTACGAGCAGTACTTC	CSAAGTSGGAESYEQYF	many	TRBJ2-7	TRBD2	TRBV20-1
TGTGCCAGCAGCGCCGACCGGCGGTCCTACGAGCAGTACTTC	CASSADRRSYEQYF	-	TRBJ2-7	-	TRBV5-6
TGTGCCAGCAGCTTACAGGGCCACGAGCAGTACTTC	CASSLQGHEQYF	few	TRBJ2-7	-	TRBV7-9
TGCAGCGTTGGACGGGAGGACGAGCAGTTCTTC	CSVGREDEQFF	once	TRBJ2-1	TRBD2	TRBV29-1
TGCGCCAGCAGCCTCGGTCCCAGCGGGGAAGTCACAGATACGCAGTATTTT	CASSLGPSGEVTDTQYF	-	TRBJ2-3	TRBD2	TRBV4-1
TGCGCCAGCAGCCAAGGCCTGGGAGATACGCAGTATTTT	CASSQGLGDTQYF	-	TRBJ2-3	-	TRBV4-1
TGTGCCAGCAGTCCCACGAATCTTCCGGGACGCCGCACCGGGGAGCTGTTTTTT	CASSPTNLPGRRTGELFF	-	TRBJ2-2	-	TRBV12-3/TRBV12-4
TGTGCCAGCAGCTTCGGGCAGGGGCTTGTCGGGGAGCTGTTTTTT	CASSFGQGLVGELFF	-	TRBJ2-2	-	TRBV5-8
TGTGCCAGCAGCGTTACCGGGACTAGTCCCGATGAGCAGTTCTTC	CASSVTGTSPDEQFF	few	TRBJ2-1	TRBD2	TRBV9
TGTGCCAGCAGCTTTTACAGGGCCGGTAACTATGGCTACACCTTC	CASSFYRAGNYGYTF	few	TRBJ1-2	-	TRBV12-3/TRBV12-4
TGTGCCAGCAGTCCCGGAGTGGGGGCAGGCGAGCAGTACTTC	CASSPGVGAGEQYF	-	TRBJ2-7	-	TRBV27
TGCAGCGTGGGCAGGGGCTACGAGCAGTACTTC	CSVGRGYEQYF	-	TRBJ2-7	-	TRBV29-1
TGCGCCAGCAGCCAAAGCGGTTACAATGAGCAGTTCTTC	CASSQSGYNEQFF	-	TRBJ2-1	-	TRBV4-1
TGTGCCAGCAGCGTAGATGCCCCCGCGAAACCCACAGATACGCAGTATTTT	CASSVDAPAKPTDTQYF	-	TRBJ2-3	-	TRBV9
TGTGCCAGCAGTGATGAGGTTTGGGGGGACGAGCAGTACTTC	CASSDEVWGDEQYF	-	TRBJ2-7	-	TRBV2
TGTGCCAGCAGTCGACTAGGGGACACAGATACGCAGTATTTT	CASSRLGDTDTQYF	-	TRBJ2-3	-	TRBV7-8
TGTGCCAGCAGTTCCCCCCGGCGGAACGGACCAGATGAGCAGTTCTTC	CASSSPRRNGPDEQFF	-	TRBJ2-1	-	TRBV28
TGCGCCAGCAGCCAAGGTCCGGGGGACTACGAGCAGTACTTC	CASSQGPGDYEQYF	few	TRBJ2-7	-	TRBV4-3
TGTGCCAGCACCCCCGGGGGTATAGCGGCATACAATGAGCAGTTCTTC	CASTPGGIAAYNEQFF	-	TRBJ2-1	-	TRBV27
TGTGCCAGCAGTGACGGACTAGCGGGAGAAAATGAGCAGTTCTTC	CASSDGLAGENEQFF	few	TRBJ2-1	TRBD2	TRBV12-3/TRBV12-4
TGTGACAGCAGTGACCTCAACGAGCAGTACTTC	CDSSDLNEQYF	-	TRBJ2-7	-	TRBV6-1
TGTGCCAGCAGCTTGTTTGGAGATACGCAGTATTTT	CASSLFGDTQYF	-	TRBJ2-3	-	TRBV7-9
TGTGCCAGCAGGTCGGGGGCGTACACCGGGGAGCTGTTTTTT	CASRSGAYTGELFF	few	TRBJ2-2	-	TRBV11-2
TGTGCCACCAGCGCGGGATCCCTCGTTTTGCAGCCCCAGCATTTT	CATSAGSLVLQPQHF	-	TRBJ1-5	-	TRBV15
TGTGCCAGCAGCGCAAGTGGAGCAAAGGACACTGAAGCTTTCTTT	CASSASGAKDTEAFF	-	TRBJ1-1	-	TRBV9
TGTGCCAGCAGCTTCGGGACTAGCGGGAGAACAGATACGCAGTATTTT	CASSFGTSGRTDTQYF	-	TRBJ2-3	TRBD2	TRBV9
TGTGCTAGTGGTCTCCAGGGACGCACAGATACGCAGTATTTT	CASGLQGRTDTQYF	-	TRBJ2-3	-	TRBV12-5
TGTGCCAGCAGCTGGGGGGAGGGCCTGGCCCGGGAGCTGTTTTTT	CASSWGEGLARELFF	-	TRBJ2-2	TRBD2	TRBV28
TGCAGTGCTAGAGATGCATTTACGGGAGTGGGCACAGATACGCAGTATTTT	CSARDAFTGVGTDTQYF	-	TRBJ2-3	-	TRBV20-1
TGCAGTGCTAGAGCTGCGGGAGGTCCTGAGCAGTTCTTC	CSARAAGGPEQFF	-	TRBJ2-1	TRBD2	TRBV20-1
TGTGCCAGCAGCTCGTTCCGGGACAGGGTATTGAACACTGAAGCTTTCTTT	CASSSFRDRVLNTEAFF	few	TRBJ1-1	TRBD1	TRBV5-8
TGTGCCTCCCGCGGGACAGCGGGCACTGAAGCTTTCTTT	CASRGTAGTEAFF	-	TRBJ1-1	TRBD1	TRBV30
TGTGCCCTCCGTCGGCAGGGGCCGTCGTGGGGCTACACCTTC	CALRRQGPSWGYTF	-	TRBJ1-2	-	TRBV12-3/TRBV12-4
TGTGCCAGCAGCTTATTAGGACACCTGAACACTGAAGCTTTCTTT	CASSLLGHLNTEAFF	-	TRBJ1-1	-	TRBV7-3
TGTGCCAGCAGTCCCCGGGACAGGGCCTACGAGCAGTACTTC	CASSPRDRAYEQYF	-	TRBJ2-7	TRBD1	TRBV27
TGTGCCAGGGGGGGGGCCTACGAGCAGTACTTC	CARGGAYEQYF	-	TRBJ2-7	TRBD2	TRBV2
TGTGCCAGCAGCCCGGAGAGGTTGCATTACGCCGGTTGGGGCTACACCTTC	CASSPERLHYAGWGYTF	few	TRBJ1-2	-	TRBV3-1
TGTGCCAGCTCACCTCCGGACAGGGCTCGTGACACCATATATTTT	CASSPPDRARDTIYF	-	TRBJ1-3	TRBD1	TRBV18
TGTGCCAGCAGCGCGCCACTAGCGGGGGGTGGTGGAAACATTCAGTACTTC	CASSAPLAGGGGNIQYF	-	TRBJ2-4	TRBD2	TRBV7-8
TGTGCCACCAGTGATTTCAACAAGCCCCAGCATTTT	CATSDFNKPQHF	-	TRBJ1-5	-	TRBV24-1
TGTGCCAGCAGCCCGACCGACGGGAATGAAAAACTGTTTTTT	CASSPTDGNEKLFF	few	TRBJ1-4	-	TRBV3-1
TGCGCCAGCAGCTTGGGGGGATCTCGGGACTACAATGAGCAGTTCTTC	CASSLGGSRDYNEQFF	-	TRBJ2-1	-	TRBV5-1
TGTGCCAGCAGTCTGACCGCGACAGGGACCACTGAAGCTTTCTTT	CASSLTATGTTEAFF	-	TRBJ1-1	TRBD1	TRBV12-3/TRBV12-4
TGTGCCAGCAGCCGCGGGACCCACTGGACTAGCACAGATACGCAGTATTTT	CASSRGTHWTSTDTQYF	-	TRBJ2-3	-	TRBV7-6
TGCGCCAGCAGAAGAGCGGGGGGCTCCGATGAGCAGTTCTTC	CASRRAGGSDEQFF	-	TRBJ2-1	TRBD2	TRBV4-1
TGTGCCAGCAGCCGCGAGACAGGGGGTCTCTGGTATGGCTACACCTTC	CASSRETGGLWYGYTF	-	TRBJ1-2	TRBD1	TRBV14